Reported below is one TCR beta chain. These data come from a study of T cell responses to AZD1222 COVID-19 vaccine. Only in-frame clones appear in the TCRdb table, and some are missing; sequencing was by immunoSEQ multiplex PCR. The table includes around 150,000 clones, roughly 90% detected once. The CDR3 extends over 15 amino acids. Trimming removed 1 base from V and 3 bases from J, with 12 bases in between. The germline CDR1 and CDR2 sequences are LNHDA and SQIVND (reference sequence). The sequences come from peripheral blood, collected 28 days after the second AZD1222 dose. The TCR comes from an adult who received the AZD1222 COVID-19 vaccine. The V gene is TRBV19, the J gene TRBJ1-1; D call uncertain. The CDR3 protein is CASSIGPGAYTEAFF. CDR3 coding DNA: TGTGCCAGTAGTATAGGTCCGGGAGCGTACACTGAAGCTTTCTTT. The full variable domain, with the rest looked up from reference TRBV19 and TRBJ1-1, is DGGITQSPKYLFRKEGQNVTLSCEQNLNHDAMYWYRQDPGQGLRLIYYSQIVNDFQKGDIAEGYSVSREKKESFPLTVTSAQKNPTAFYLCASSIGPGAYTEAFFGQGTRLTVV.